This T cell receptor (beta chain) was profiled in a study of blood T cells in healthy people across ages. The draw of peripheral blood yielded ten milliliters from each donor. From germline, CDR1 is MNHEY and CDR2 SMNVEV (reference sequence). V lost 5 bases and J 1 base, leaving 14 bases between the germline ends. The CDR3 length is 15 residues. A second PCR, run for roughly 7 to 11 cycles, used a sample-barcoded 5' primer plus a J-beta primer mix. A minimum of 3 million CDR3-containing paired-end reads was obtained for each sample. TCRdb reanalysed the 5' RACE reads using MiXCR and keeps one entry per CDR3 protein. Of about 800,000 distinct CDR3 sequences detected, more than 20% appear once; the ten largest clones hold roughly 3.8%. In its sample, this clonotype was seen a few times. Another study also made use of these data, one on T cells of mothers and their children.

The TCR comes from a boy between 5 and 17 years old in good health. Input material: blood. V usage is TRBV27 and J usage is TRBJ2-5; D not resolved. In DNA form, the CDR3 reads TGTGCCAGCAGTCGGTCCCTGTATCTCCAAGAGACCCAGTACTTC. This gives the protein CASSRSLYLQETQYF.